The sequence of this TCR beta chain was determined in a study of control samples from healthy donors and cancer patients. The method was immunoSEQ multiplex PCR; TCRdb's version includes in-frame clones alone and lacks a portion of them. The sample comprises around 20,000 clones, approximately 80% of which are singletons, and under 30% rests with the top ten. V lost 4 bases and J lost 4, with 13 bases in between. This CDR3 is built from 14 residues. Per the germline V gene, CDR1 is SGHTA and CDR2 is FQGNSA. V gene TRBV7-2 combines with J gene TRBJ2-5; D ambiguous. The sequence derives from a man at least 80 years old with head and neck cancer. The specimen was PBMCs. The chain's CDR3 is CASSSSALRETQYF. In DNA form, the CDR3 reads TGTGCCAGCAGCTCTTCGGCGCTAAGAGAGACCCAGTACTTC.